The rows below give T cell receptor beta chains drawn from one sample of a study of CD8+ T cells in alopecia areata. The repertoire was sequenced with immunoSEQ multiplex PCR; TCRdb's copy has only in-frame clones and lacks some. The repertoire holds 90,000 to 130,000 clones, with roughly 64% as singletons. Material: CD8+ T cells sorted from blood. The origin of the receptors is a human donor in good health. Each CDR3 is given with its conserved first and last residue. D genes are given only for firm matches. The size field is filled for only some rows; it gives once, few, many or a size class.

CDR3 length,clone size,D gene,J gene,V gene,CDR3 DNA,CDR3 protein
13,NA,NA,TRBJ1-1,TRBV29-1,TGCAGCGTTGAGTACAACATGAACACTGAAGCTTTCTTT,CSVEYNMNTEAFF
15,few,TRBD2,TRBJ2-3,TRBV6-1,TGTGCCAGCAGTGCTAGCGGGGGAGCCACAGATACGCAGTATTTT,CASSASGGATDTQYF
15,few,NA,TRBJ2-7,TRBV28,TGTGCCAGCAGTACGCCGGGGATGCATCCATACGAGCAGTACTTC,CASSTPGMHPYEQYF
14,few,NA,TRBJ2-7,TRBV4-3,TGCGCCAGCAGCCAAGTCCTCGTGGGGGACGAGCAGTACTTC,CASSQVLVGDEQYF
13,NA,NA,TRBJ2-1,TRBV27,TGTGCCAGCAGCTCCACAATTAGTGTTGAGCAGTTCTTC,CASSSTISVEQFF
13,few,NA,TRBJ2-7,TRBV5-1,TGCGCCAGCAGCTTGGGCTACTCCTACGAGCAGTACTTC,CASSLGYSYEQYF
16,NA,NA,TRBJ2-7,TRBV4-2,TGTGCCAGCAGCCAAGTAAGCAGGGAAGGGACCTACGAGCAGTACTTC,CASSQVSREGTYEQYF
12,few,NA,TRBJ2-2,TRBV21-1,TGTGCCAGCAGGGACCGCACCGGGGAGCTGTTTTTT,CASRDRTGELFF
15,few,NA,TRBJ2-3,TRBV28,TGTGCCAGCAGTCTGGGGTACGCAAACACAGATACGCAGTATTTT,CASSLGYANTDTQYF
15,many,TRBD1,TRBJ2-7,TRBV6-1,TGTGCCAGCAGTGAACTTCCGGGACAGGGCTACGAGCAGTACTTC,CASSELPGQGYEQYF
16,NA,TRBD1,TRBJ2-5,TRBV5-1,TGCGCCAGCAGCTTGGCCCGGACAGGAGACCAAGAGACCCAGTACTTC,CASSLARTGDQETQYF
18,NA,NA,TRBJ2-3,TRBV4-1,TGCGCCAGCAGCCAACCCCTGGCGGGCCGGGACCGTGCAGATACGCAGTATTTT,CASSQPLAGRDRADTQYF
16,NA,TRBD1,TRBJ1-1,TRBV6-5,TGTGCCAGCAGTTACTTCCCCTCGCCAGGGGGCACTGAAGCTTTCTTT,CASSYFPSPGGTEAFF
16,NA,TRBD2,TRBJ2-5,TRBV2,TGTGCCAGCAGTCTTCGGACTAGCGGGGGGGAAGAGACCCAGTACTTC,CASSLRTSGGEETQYF
15,few,NA,TRBJ1-1,TRBV28,TGTGCCAGCAGTGAGACGACGGTATGGAACACTGAAGCTTTCTTT,CASSETTVWNTEAFF
13,few,NA,TRBJ2-7,TRBV11-2,TGTGCCAGCAGCTTGGGCTCGTCGATCGAGCAGTACTTC,CASSLGSSIEQYF
16,NA,TRBD1,TRBJ2-7,TRBV13,TGTGCCAGCAGCTTAGGGACAGGGCTGGGCTCCTACGAGCAGTACTTC,CASSLGTGLGSYEQYF
15,NA,TRBD1,TRBJ1-2,TRBV4-1,TGCGCCAGCAGCCAAAGACAGGGGGTAAACTATGGCTACACCTTC,CASSQRQGVNYGYTF
16,few,TRBD2,TRBJ2-5,TRBV7-2,TGTGCCAGCAGCTTAGGACTAGCGGGGACCAAAGAGACCCAGTACTTC,CASSLGLAGTKETQYF
18,few,TRBD1,TRBJ1-2,TRBV13,TGTGCCAGCAGCTTAGGCCGGGGCGGGACAGGCCCAAACTATGGCTACACCTTC,CASSLGRGGTGPNYGYTF
14,NA,NA,TRBJ1-2,TRBV5-4,TGTGCCAGCAGCTTGCCGGATAGACAGTATGGCTACACCTTC,CASSLPDRQYGYTF
15,NA,NA,TRBJ1-5,TRBV6-5,TGTGCCAGCAGTTACTCCCTCGGAAGCAATCAGCCCCAGCATTTT,CASSYSLGSNQPQHF
17,NA,NA,TRBJ2-1,TRBV25-1,TGTGCCAGCAGTGAAGCCGCCCTACTCAGCTCCTACAATGAGCAGTTCTTC,CASSEAALLSSYNEQFF
14,few,TRBD2,TRBJ2-3,TRBV7-3,TGTGCCAGCAGCATAGCGGGGGGTGCAGATACGCAGTATTTT,CASSIAGGADTQYF
16,few,NA,TRBJ2-1,TRBV9,TGTGCCAGCAGTTACATGTTAGCGTCCTCCTACAATGAGCAGTTCTTC,CASSYMLASSYNEQFF
16,NA,TRBD2,TRBJ2-5,TRBV5-4,TGTGCCAGCAGCTCCGGTGTAGCGGGGAACCAAGAGACCCAGTACTTC,CASSSGVAGNQETQYF
14,NA,NA,TRBJ1-5,TRBV5-6,TGTGCCAGCAGCAGTCCGAGTGACAATCAGCCCCAGCATTTT,CASSSPSDNQPQHF
16,NA,TRBD1,TRBJ1-5,TRBV23-1,TGCGCCAGCAGTCAATCTCCACAGGGGAGCAATCAGCCCCAGCATTTT,CASSQSPQGSNQPQHF
14,NA,TRBD1,TRBJ2-5,TRBV25-1,TGTGCCAGCCGGGACAGGGGAGCGGCAGAGACCCAGTACTTC,CASRDRGAAETQYF
13,NA,TRBD1,TRBJ1-2,TRBV2,TGTGCCAGCGACAGGGTTTTAAGGGATGGCTACACCTTC,CASDRVLRDGYTF
17,NA,TRBD2,TRBJ2-2,TRBV30,TGTGCCTGGAGTCGGCTAGCGGGGGCCCGGAACACCGGGGAGCTGTTTTTT,CAWSRLAGARNTGELFF
14,many,NA,TRBJ1-5,TRBV7-9,TGTGCCAGCAGCCCCGGTGGGGGCAATCAGCCCCAGCATTTT,CASSPGGGNQPQHF
15,NA,NA,TRBJ2-5,TRBV28,TGTGCCAGCAGTTTACTCGGAAGGTCGAGGGAGACCCAGTACTTC,CASSLLGRSRETQYF
15,NA,TRBD1,TRBJ2-7,TRBV9,TGTGCCAGCAGCGGACAGGGGCCCCCCGCGGGCGAGCAGTACTTC,CASSGQGPPAGEQYF
11,NA,NA,TRBJ2-7,TRBV2,TGTGCCAGCAGTGAACCCTACGAGCAGTACTTC,CASSEPYEQYF
12,NA,NA,TRBJ2-7,TRBV28,TGTGCCAGCAGTTTCAGGGGTCCCGAGCAGTACTTC,CASSFRGPEQYF
17,NA,TRBD1,TRBJ1-4,TRBV29-1,TGCAGCGTTGTCGAAGAGCGCCGGGACAGGGCTCATGAAAAACTGTTTTTT,CSVVEERRDRAHEKLFF
13,NA,NA,TRBJ2-1,TRBV13,TGTGCCAGCAGCTTTAGGGCGCATAATGAGCAGTTCTTC,CASSFRAHNEQFF
13,once,NA,TRBJ2-7,TRBV10-3,TGTGCCATCAGTGAATCAGGCACCTACGAGCAGTACTTC,CAISESGTYEQYF
17,NA,TRBD2,TRBJ2-2,TRBV7-8,TGTGCCAGCAGCCCGATACGAGCGGGGGGGTACACCGGGGAGCTGTTTTTT,CASSPIRAGGYTGELFF
16,NA,TRBD2,TRBJ2-5,TRBV6-1,TGTGCCAGCAGTGAAGTTAGCGGGGGGACCCAAGAGACCCAGTACTTC,CASSEVSGGTQETQYF
14,few,NA,TRBJ1-1,TRBV14,TGTGCCAGCAGCCTCCTCGGGACTACTGGGGAAGCTTTCTTT,CASSLLGTTGEAFF
19,NA,TRBD2,TRBJ2-5,TRBV7-7,TGTGCTAGCAGCCCCCAAACCCTTAGCGGGGGGCCCCCAATGGAGACCCAGTACTTC,CASSPQTLSGGPPMETQYF
17,NA,TRBD2,TRBJ2-3,TRBV7-9,TGTGCCAGCAGCGCGGCACTAGCGGGGGTTAATGAAGATACGCAGTATTTT,CASSAALAGVNEDTQYF
13,NA,NA,TRBJ2-7,TRBV2,TGTGCTACGCGGACAAGTCGGAACTACGAGCAGTACTTC,CATRTSRNYEQYF
14,NA,TRBD1,TRBJ2-5,TRBV5-6,TGTGCCAGCAGCCCCGGGACAGGGGTAGAGACCCAGTACTTC,CASSPGTGVETQYF
13,NA,TRBD1,TRBJ2-5,TRBV10-2,TGCGCCAGCAGTGACAGGGGGAAAGAGACCCAGTACTTC,CASSDRGKETQYF
13,NA,NA,TRBJ1-2,TRBV9,TGTGCCAGCAGCGCGATCGGTGTTAGGGGCTACACCTTC,CASSAIGVRGYTF